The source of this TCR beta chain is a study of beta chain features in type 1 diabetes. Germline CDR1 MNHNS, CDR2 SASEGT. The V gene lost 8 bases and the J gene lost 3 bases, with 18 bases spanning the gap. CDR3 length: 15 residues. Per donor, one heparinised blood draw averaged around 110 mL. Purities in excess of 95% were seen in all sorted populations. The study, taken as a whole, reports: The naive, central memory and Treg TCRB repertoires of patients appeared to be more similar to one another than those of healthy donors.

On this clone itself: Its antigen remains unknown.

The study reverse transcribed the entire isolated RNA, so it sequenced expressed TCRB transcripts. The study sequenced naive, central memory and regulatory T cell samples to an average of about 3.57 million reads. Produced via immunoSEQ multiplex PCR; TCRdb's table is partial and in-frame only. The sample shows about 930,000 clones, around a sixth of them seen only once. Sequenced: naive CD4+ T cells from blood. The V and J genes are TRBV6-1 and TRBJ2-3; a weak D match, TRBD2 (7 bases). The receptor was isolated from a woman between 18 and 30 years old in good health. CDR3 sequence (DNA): TGTGCCAGCCTTCCGCCAGGGAGGGGGACAGATACGCAGTATTTT. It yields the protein CASLPPGRGTDTQYF.